The rows below give T cell receptor beta chains drawn from one sample of a study of shared clonotypes between healthy human individuals. Generated by immunoSEQ multiplex PCR, the TCRdb table keeps only in-frame clones and is missing some. This sample has roughly 500,000 clones, with roughly four fifths found just once. The sample consisted of PBMCs. Source of these receptors: a woman in her thirties or forties in good health. Some clones in this sample may be carry-over from other donors' samples. Both conserved end residues are part of each CDR3. D genes are given only for firm matches. Clone size is given for some rows only: seen once, a few or many times, or a class if the clone is expanded.

>TRBJ2-1|.|TRBV19|TRBD2
TGTGCCAGTAACCCTTTTGGGACTAGCGGGACTGGGCAGTTCTTC
CASNPFGTSGTGQFF
>TRBJ2-7|.|TRBV4-2|TRBD2
TGTGCCAGCAGCCCAGGACAAGCGGGAGGGCCTGCGGAAGAGCAGTACTTC
CASSPGQAGGPAEEQYF
>TRBJ2-2|once|TRBV10-1|TRBD1
TGCGCCAGCCAGGACAGGGGATCCACCGGGGAGCTGTTTTTT
CASQDRGSTGELFF
>TRBJ1-5|.|TRBV19|.
TGTGCCAGTAAAGGCGGGGCTGGGCAGCCCCAGCATTTT
CASKGGAGQPQHF
>TRBJ2-1|.|TRBV2|TRBD2
TGTGCCAGCAGCCCCCCGCGGGAGGGCCACAGGACTGAGCAGTTCTTC
CASSPPREGHRTEQFF
>TRBJ2-1|once|TRBV13|.
TGTGCCAGCAGCTTAGTCGGGATTATCGATGAGCAGTTCTTC
CASSLVGIIDEQFF
>TRBJ1-5|.|TRBV2|.
TGTGCCAGCAGTGTTAGCAATCAGCCCCAGCATTTT
CASSVSNQPQHF
>TRBJ2-3|.|TRBV29-1|.
TGCAGCGTTGAGTCTCTGCGGGTAGTTCAAGATACGCAGTATTTT
CSVESLRVVQDTQYF
>TRBJ2-1|few|TRBV11-3|TRBD2
TGTGCCAGCAGCCTTCTAGCGGGAAGTAATGAGCAGTTCTTC
CASSLLAGSNEQFF
>TRBJ2-3|.|TRBV4-1|.
TGCGCCAGCAGCCCCGTCGCAGATACGCAGTATTTT
CASSPVADTQYF
>TRBJ1-2|.|TRBV7-9|TRBD1
TGTGCCAGCAGCTCCGACAGGGATCGCGGCTACACCTTC
CASSSDRDRGYTF
>TRBJ1-1|many|TRBV30|TRBD1
TGTGCCCGAAACGCACAGGGGGCGTCTGAAGCTTTCTTT
CARNAQGASEAFF
>TRBJ1-1|.|TRBV5-1|TRBD1
TGCGCCAGCGGCAGGGGGACTGAAGCTTTCTTT
CASGRGTEAFF
>TRBJ2-7|.|TRBV5-1|.
TGCGCCAGCAGCTCGGAGCCACCCCCCACCGAGCAGTACTTC
CASSSEPPPTEQYF
>TRBJ2-7|.|TRBV10-3|TRBD1
TGTGCCATCAGTGAGCCCGGGACAGGGGGCACGTACTTC
CAISEPGTGGTYF
>TRBJ1-1|.|TRBV2|.
TGTGCCAGCAGTTTTCAGGTAGAAGCTTTCTTT
CASSFQVEAFF
>TRBJ2-2|.|TRBV5-4|.
TGTGCCAGCAGCTTGTTTCCCGGGGAGCTGTTTTTT
CASSLFPGELFF
>TRBJ1-5|few|TRBV10-3|TRBD1
TGTGCCATCAAGGGGGCAGAGAATCAGCCCCAGCATTTT
CAIKGAENQPQHF
>TRBJ1-4|.|TRBV5-4|.
TGTGCCAGCAGCTTAGGGACAAATGAAAAACTGTTTTTT
CASSLGTNEKLFF
>TRBJ1-5|.|TRBV10-3|.
TGTGCCATCCTCATCCAGGGTGACAATCAGCCCCAGCATTTT
CAILIQGDNQPQHF
>TRBJ2-1|.|TRBV9|.
TGTGCCAGCAGCCCAGCCCGGGTAGGAGGGTGGCAGTTCTTC
CASSPARVGGWQFF
>TRBJ2-1|.|TRBV19|.
TGTGCCAGTACCTGGACTACCGCCTCCTACAATGAGCAGTTCTTC
CASTWTTASYNEQFF
>TRBJ1-5|.|TRBV9|TRBD1
TGTGCCAGCAGCGGGACAGGGGATCGGCCCCAGCATTTT
CASSGTGDRPQHF